The rows below give T cell receptor beta chains drawn from one sample of a study of cytomegalovirus exposure and HLA in healthy donors. Method: immunoSEQ multiplex PCR; TCRdb's copy keeps in-frame clones and lacks some. The data contain around 140,000 clones, around 80% of them singletons. Sequencing was carried out using PBMCs. These receptors were obtained from a man aged 35 to 55 in good health and CMV-seronegative. The CDR3 runs from the conserved cysteine through the conserved F or W. The D gene is left open where the match is weak. The listing skips clone size in some rows; elsewhere it reads once, few, many or a size class.

CDR3nt	CDR3aa	d_gene	v_gene	j_gene	abundance
TGTGCCAGCAGCAATCTCAAAGGGACAGGGGGTTTGGACGAGCAGTACTTC	CASSNLKGTGGLDEQYF	NA	TRBV21-1	TRBJ2-7	NA
TGTGCCAGCAGCTCCCCCGGAAGGGGGCGCTTCAACGAGCAGTACTTC	CASSSPGRGRFNEQYF	TRBD1	TRBV5-4	TRBJ2-7	NA
TGTGCCAGTCAAGACAGGGCCGAACGGGGCGAGCAGTACTTC	CASQDRAERGEQYF	TRBD1	TRBV19	TRBJ2-7	NA
TGTGCCAGCAGCACAGACCAGAGCTCTGGAAACACCATATATTTT	CASSTDQSSGNTIYF	NA	TRBV5-8	TRBJ1-3	NA
TGTGCCAGCAGCTCCCGACAGGGATTAAGTGCGGATACGCAGTATTTT	CASSSRQGLSADTQYF	TRBD1	TRBV7-2	TRBJ2-3	few
TGCGCCAGCAGCCCGGGACAGGGTGTTATTGGCTACACCTTC	CASSPGQGVIGYTF	TRBD1	TRBV5-1	TRBJ1-2	NA
TGTGCCAGCAGTTCCCATCAGGCAGCGGGCAATCAGCCCCAGCATTTT	CASSSHQAAGNQPQHF	NA	TRBV28	TRBJ1-5	NA
TGTGCCAGTAGTATAGGGACATACGACGGCTACACCTTC	CASSIGTYDGYTF	NA	TRBV19	TRBJ1-2	NA
TGCGCCAGCAGCTTCGACCCACCGGGACAGCGTCGCACAGATACGCAGTATTTT	CASSFDPPGQRRTDTQYF	TRBD1	TRBV5-1	TRBJ2-3	once
TGTGCCAGTAGTATAGAGCCTAGCGGCCAAGAGACCCAGTACTTC	CASSIEPSGQETQYF	TRBD2	TRBV19	TRBJ2-5	NA
TGTGCCAGCAGCTCGGATGACAGGGCCCCTGGAAACACCATATATTTT	CASSSDDRAPGNTIYF	TRBD1	TRBV7-9	TRBJ1-3	NA
TGTGCCAGCACCGGGAGCAACTATGGCTACACCTTC	CASTGSNYGYTF	NA	TRBV19	TRBJ1-2	few
TGTGCCAGCAGCTACACAGGGTCCAGTGAGCAGTTCTTC	CASSYTGSSEQFF	NA	TRBV7-6	TRBJ2-1	NA
TGTGCCAGCAGCCAGCGATGGGCCGGGGAGCTGTTTTTT	CASSQRWAGELFF	NA	TRBV11-2	TRBJ2-2	NA
TGTGCCAGCAGCCCTGTGACAGGTCGGGGCGCTGAAGCTTTCTTT	CASSPVTGRGAEAFF	NA	TRBV5-4	TRBJ1-1	NA
TGCGCCAGCAGCCAAGAGGGGCTTCCCAGCTCCTACAATGAGCAGTTCTTC	CASSQEGLPSSYNEQFF	NA	TRBV4-1	TRBJ2-1	NA
TGTGCCAGCAGTGAATACTTGGGGACAGGGTCCTACAATGAGCAGTTCTTC	CASSEYLGTGSYNEQFF	TRBD1	TRBV6-1	TRBJ2-1	NA
TGTGCCAGCAGCTTAGACAGGCCCTACGAGCAGTACTTC	CASSLDRPYEQYF	NA	TRBV11-2	TRBJ2-7	NA
TGTGCCAGCTCACCCCCGGGACAAGACAATGAGCAGTTCTTC	CASSPPGQDNEQFF	NA	TRBV18	TRBJ2-1	NA
TGCGCCAGCAGCTTGGAGAGTGGGCTAGAGACCCAGTACTTC	CASSLESGLETQYF	NA	TRBV5-1	TRBJ2-5	NA
TGTGCCAGCAGTGGTTTAGGGGGGGGCCGCACCGGGGAGCTGTTTTTT	CASSGLGGGRTGELFF	NA	TRBV25-1	TRBJ2-2	NA
TGTGCCAGCTCACCACTCCCAGGGGAGACCCAGTACTTC	CASSPLPGETQYF	NA	TRBV18	TRBJ2-5	NA
TGTGCCAGCAGCTTGCAGCCAGGGGGAAGCACAGATACGCAGTATTTT	CASSLQPGGSTDTQYF	TRBD1	TRBV11-2	TRBJ2-3	NA
TGCGCCAGCAGCTTGCTTTTATCAGGGGACTACGAGCAGTACTTC	CASSLLLSGDYEQYF	NA	TRBV5-1	TRBJ2-7	NA
TGTGCCTGGAGTCTATGGATCGGGACAGGGGGTAAGGAAGCTTTCTTT	CAWSLWIGTGGKEAFF	TRBD1	TRBV30	TRBJ1-1	NA
TGTGCCAGCAGTTTCCAACAGGGAGGGAGTTCGGAGCAGTACTTC	CASSFQQGGSSEQYF	NA	TRBV27	TRBJ2-7	once
TGTGCCATCAAAGTTTGGGTTAGGACAAACTACGAGCAGTACTTC	CAIKVWVRTNYEQYF	NA	TRBV10-3	TRBJ2-7	NA